The rows below give T cell receptor beta chains drawn from one sample of a study of identical twins. TCRdb recomputed calls from the 5' RACE reads with MiXCR, one row per CDR3 protein. The profile covers about 340,000 distinct CDR3 sequences, with approximately 13% appearing a single time and around 7.2% taken by the ten largest. This sample was shared with a second study, whose subject was yellow fever vaccine responses in identical twins.

Sequencing was done on a sample of CD8+ T cells sorted from blood. These receptors were taken from a young woman in good health. CDR3s include the opening cysteine and the closing phenylalanine or tryptophan. A D gene is named only where the DNA matches it firmly. Expanded clones get a size class; other rows say once, few or many, or leave the size out.

TRBJ2-7	many	TRBD2	TRBV5-1	TGCGCCAGCGGCCCGGGACTAGCGGGAAGCGAGCAGTACTTC	CASGPGLAGSEQYF
TRBJ1-1	NA	NA	TRBV12-3/TRBV12-4	TGTGCCAGTCACCCTGGGGAGAACACTGAAGCTTTCTTT	CASHPGENTEAFF
TRBJ2-2	few	NA	TRBV12-3/TRBV12-4	TGTGCCAGCAGTTTCCTAGCAGCAAACACCGGGGAGCTGTTTTTT	CASSFLAANTGELFF
TRBJ2-1	few	NA	TRBV10-2	TGCGCCAGCAGTGAGTCTGGGGCGGCCTACAATGAGCAGTTCTTC	CASSESGAAYNEQFF
TRBJ2-1	few	TRBD2	TRBV5-1	TGCGCCAGCAGCTTGGATGCGGGAGTGTCCTACAATGAGCAGTTCTTC	CASSLDAGVSYNEQFF
TRBJ2-3	few	NA	TRBV6-5	TGTGCCAGCAGTTACCGAAAGGCAGATACGCAGTATTTT	CASSYRKADTQYF
TRBJ2-3	NA	NA	TRBV7-8	TGTGCCAGCAGCTTAGCGGGCAGATTTGCAGATACGCAGTATTTT	CASSLAGRFADTQYF
TRBJ2-1	NA	TRBD2	TRBV7-9	TGTGCCAGCAGCCATAGCGGGGGACCCTACAATGAGCAGTTCTTC	CASSHSGGPYNEQFF
TRBJ2-1	NA	TRBD2	TRBV2	TGTGCCAGCAGTGAAGGAGCGGGGGGGCATTTTGGTTACAATGAGCAGTTCTTC	CASSEGAGGHFGYNEQFF
TRBJ2-5	few	TRBD2	TRBV2	TGTGCCAGCAGACAGACTAGCGGGGTTCCCGGGACCCAGTACTTC	CASRQTSGVPGTQYF
TRBJ2-1	NA	TRBD1	TRBV7-8	TGTGCCAGCAGCTTGACAGGGGCTCCCTCCTACAATGAGCAGTTCTTC	CASSLTGAPSYNEQFF
TRBJ2-1	NA	TRBD1	TRBV5-5	TGTGCCAGCGGCCCCGGGACAGGGGGAGGCAATGAGCAGTTCTTC	CASGPGTGGGNEQFF
TRBJ2-2	few	NA	TRBV2	TGTGCCAGCAACAGGCCGAACACCGGGGAGCTGTTTTTT	CASNRPNTGELFF
TRBJ2-1	few	TRBD2	TRBV28	TGTGCCAGCACCCTAGGACTAGGGGCCAACAATGAGCAGTTCTTC	CASTLGLGANNEQFF
TRBJ2-1	many	TRBD2	TRBV28	TGTGCCAGCAGCCGGACTAGCTACTATGAGCAGTTCTTC	CASSRTSYYEQFF
TRBJ2-1	NA	TRBD2	TRBV6-1	TGTGCCAGCAGTGAAATGGGGAGGGATGAGCAGTTCTTC	CASSEMGRDEQFF
TRBJ2-3	many	TRBD2	TRBV4-1	TGCGCCAGCAGCCGGACACTAGCGGGAGGAGGAGATACGCAGTATTTT	CASSRTLAGGGDTQYF
TRBJ2-3	many	NA	TRBV11-2	TGTGCCAGCAGCCAGTACGTGGGAGATACGCAGTATTTT	CASSQYVGDTQYF
TRBJ2-5	few	TRBD2	TRBV7-8	TGTGCCAGCAGCCCGCGACTAGCGGGAGGGGGGTACCAAGAGACCCAGTACTTC	CASSPRLAGGGYQETQYF
TRBJ2-1	few	NA	TRBV2	TGTGCCAGCAGTGGGCAAAAGATCTACAATGAGCAGTTCTTC	CASSGQKIYNEQFF
TRBJ2-7	few	TRBD2	TRBV3-1	TGTGCCAGCAGCCCCGGGACTAGCAACTACGAGCAGTACTTC	CASSPGTSNYEQYF
TRBJ2-3	NA	NA	TRBV20-1	TGCAGTGCTATTGCGGGGAACACAGATACGCAGTATTTT	CSAIAGNTDTQYF
TRBJ2-7	NA	NA	TRBV7-8	TGTGCCAGCAGCGGGACGGGGGTCACCACCTACGAGCAGTACTTC	CASSGTGVTTYEQYF
TRBJ2-1	many	TRBD2	TRBV6-2/TRBV6-3	TGTGCCAGCAGTCCTGCCCGCGCGGGAGTAGACAATGAGCAGTTCTTC	CASSPARAGVDNEQFF
TRBJ2-7	NA	TRBD2	TRBV27	TGTGCCAGCAGTCCCACTAGCGGGTCCCGAACCTACGAGCAGTACTTC	CASSPTSGSRTYEQYF
TRBJ2-5	NA	TRBD2	TRBV20-1	TGCAGTGCTAGAGTACAAGCGGGAGAGGAGACCCAGTACTTC	CSARVQAGEETQYF
TRBJ2-1	many	NA	TRBV6-5	TGTGCCAGCAGTTACTCTGGAGTATACAATGAGCAGTTCTTC	CASSYSGVYNEQFF
TRBJ2-7	many	NA	TRBV5-1	TGCGCCAGCAGCAAGGACGGGGGTACCTACGAGCAGTACTTC	CASSKDGGTYEQYF
TRBJ1-2	few	NA	TRBV7-9	TGTGCCAGCAGCGCCCTTGCGGCAGCTGAGGGTGGCTACACCTTC	CASSALAAAEGGYTF
TRBJ1-2	NA	TRBD1	TRBV28	TGTGCCAGCAGTTTTCCAGGGGGCGGTTATGGCTACACCTTC	CASSFPGGGYGYTF
TRBJ1-5	NA	NA	TRBV3-1	TGTGCCAGCAGCCAAGATATTGAGGGAGGTCACAATCAGCCCCAGCATTTT	CASSQDIEGGHNQPQHF
TRBJ2-1	NA	TRBD2	TRBV28	TGTGCCAGCACCCTACAGGGCGGGAGGAGCAATGAGCAGTTCTTC	CASTLQGGRSNEQFF
TRBJ2-2	many	NA	TRBV5-6	TGTGCCAGCAGCTTGGCCTGGACCGGTGGGGAGCTGTTTTTT	CASSLAWTGGELFF
TRBJ2-2	few	NA	TRBV5-1	TGCGCCAGCAGCTTAGATTACAGCAACACCGGGGAGCTGTTTTTT	CASSLDYSNTGELFF
TRBJ2-1	NA	TRBD2	TRBV7-8	TGTGCCAGCACCAGGGACGGGGGGTCCTACAATGAGCAGTTCTTC	CASTRDGGSYNEQFF
TRBJ2-3	NA	TRBD2	TRBV7-6	TGTGCCAGCAGCTTAGCCCAGCGGGGGACAGATACGCAGTATTTT	CASSLAQRGTDTQYF
TRBJ2-7	NA	NA	TRBV7-9	TGTGCCAGCAGCTTAGGTGGTCCGTGGGGCTACGAGCAGTACTTC	CASSLGGPWGYEQYF
TRBJ1-1	many	NA	TRBV25-1	TGTGCCAGCAGTGAAAGGGGGGCGGGCACTGAAGCTTTCTTT	CASSERGAGTEAFF
TRBJ1-2	NA	NA	TRBV7-6	TGTGCCAGCAGCTTGGGAGGGCTTGATGGCTACACCTTC	CASSLGGLDGYTF
TRBJ2-1	NA	TRBD2	TRBV3-1	TGTACCCGCTGTTTAGGGGTTGGACTAGCGGGGGGATATGAGCAGTTCTTC	CTRCLGVGLAGGYEQFF
TRBJ1-1	many	NA	TRBV12-3/TRBV12-4	TGTGCCAATACCAAACCGAACACTGAAGCTTTCTTT	CANTKPNTEAFF
TRBJ2-7	once	NA	TRBV28	TGTGCCAGCAGTTTCAGGGGACCGGCTGTGGGGGAGCAGTACTTC	CASSFRGPAVGEQYF
TRBJ2-7	few	NA	TRBV4-1	TGCGCCAGCAGCCAAGACTCAGGGACCTACGAGCAGTACTTC	CASSQDSGTYEQYF
TRBJ2-7	NA	NA	TRBV11-2	TGTGCCAGCAGCTCGTCCGGGGGAACTGGCTCCTACGAGCAGTACTTC	CASSSSGGTGSYEQYF
TRBJ2-7	once	NA	TRBV12-3/TRBV12-4	TGTGCCAGCAGTTCCGTGGCCCCCGAGCAGTACTTC	CASSSVAPEQYF
TRBJ2-1	few	TRBD2	TRBV12-3/TRBV12-4	TGTGCCAGCAGTTTTCAGTCACTAGCGGGAGGGTATGAGCAGTTCTTC	CASSFQSLAGGYEQFF
TRBJ2-1	few	TRBD1	TRBV9	TGTGCCAGCAGCGTAGCTACGGGACAGCCTAGAGGGTACAATGAGCAGTTCTTC	CASSVATGQPRGYNEQFF
TRBJ2-3	NA	TRBD2	TRBV15	TGTGCCATCAGCGGGAGGGCAGGCACAGATACGCAGTATTTT	CAISGRAGTDTQYF
TRBJ1-2	NA	NA	TRBV18	TGTGCCAGCTCACCGGGGACGGAGTATGGCTACACCTTC	CASSPGTEYGYTF
TRBJ2-1	NA	NA	TRBV24-1	TGTGCCACCAGTGATTTACCCACAGGAAGCTCCTACAATGAGCAGTTCTTC	CATSDLPTGSSYNEQFF
TRBJ2-3	few	TRBD2	TRBV9	TGTGCCAGCAGCGTAGGCAGGACTAGCGGAAACACAGATACGCAGTATTTT	CASSVGRTSGNTDTQYF
TRBJ2-3	NA	TRBD1	TRBV28	TGTGCCAGCACCCCGGGACAGGGGGCTAGCGGTTCCTTCGGGGGCACAGATACGCAGTATTTT	CASTPGQGASGSFGGTDTQYF